This T cell receptor (beta chain) was sequenced in a study of vaccination and CD4 T cells after COVID-19. Study findings and constraints: Relatively few convalescent patients were studied, without early post-infection timepoints. Detection of a median around 86% of reactive clones in convalescent patients was confined to the period after vaccination.

This clonotype turned up a few times. Its target is unknown. Germline lookup yields CDR1 SGHRS and CDR2 YFSETQ. The CDR3 covers 14 residues. V dropped 4 bases and J dropped 6; count of bases not matched to a gene: 5. Treatment of the sample: approximately nine-day PBMC culture with coronavirus spike peptide pools or control peptides (ViraFEST assay). The Oncomine TCR Beta short-read assay sequenced DNA from cultured CD4+ T cells. TCRdb re-derived calls from the PCR reads in MiXCR, one entry per CDR3 protein. The data show 15,000 to 20,000 distinct CDR3 sequences, with 56% seen just once and 8% to 10% held by the top ten.

V and J are TRBV5-1 and TRBJ1-2, with 11 bases identical to TRBD1. The specimen was CD4+ T cells from blood, cultured in vitro. The receptor was isolated from a human donor who had recovered from COVID-19. CDR3 sequence: CASSAGTGGNGYTF. The CDR3 nucleotides are TGCGCCAGCAGCGCCGGGACAGGGGGTAATGGCTACACCTTC.